This passage covers 4 T cell receptor beta chains from one sample sequenced in a study of identical twins. TCRdb redid the calling of the 5' RACE reads with MiXCR, one entry per CDR3 protein. Among 200,000 to 250,000 distinct CDR3 sequences listed, 7.5% were seen once. The sample also formed part of further work on yellow fever vaccine responses in identical twins.

The sequenced material came from memory (CD45RO+) T cells sorted from blood. Receptors were obtained from a woman younger than 30 in good health.

This clonotype showed up just a few times. The rearrangement uses TRBV28 and TRBJ2-3, with D perhaps assigned TRBD1 or TRBD2 (5 bases each). Germline CDR1 reads MDHEN; CDR2 reads SYDVKM. The V end lost 6 bases, the J end lost 9 bases, and 16 bases lay between the germline ends. The CDR3 sequence is 13 residues long. For the CDR3, the DNA is TGTGCCAGCAGCGACGAGGGACGTGGGACGCAGTATTTT. It yields the protein CASSDEGRGTQYF.

A few counts support this clonotype. The rearrangement joins TRBV28 to TRBJ2-7; 7 nucleotides align to TRBD2. V dropped 2 bases and J dropped 1; count of bases not matched to a gene: 8. The CDR3 runs to 16 residues. Per the germline V gene, CDR1 is MDHEN and CDR2 is SYDVKM. As DNA, the CDR3 is TGTGCCAGCAGTTTAGTTCGGGACTACCGGTCCTACGAGCAGTACTTC. This codes for CASSLVRDYRSYEQYF.

V usage is TRBV29-1 and J usage is TRBJ1-2; 11 bases are shared with TRBD1. Looked up from germline, CDR1 is SQVTM and CDR2 is ANQGSEA. V gave up 6 bases and J gave up 3 bases; unmatched junction bases: 9. The CDR3 contains 15 residues. CDR3 amino acids: CSVGGQGALDYGYTF. In DNA form, the CDR3 reads TGCAGCGTAGGAGGACAGGGGGCCCTGGACTATGGCTACACCTTC.

This clonotype was found a few times. The chain combines TRBV3-1 with TRBJ1-5; D is undetermined. Deletions cut 0 bases from V and 5 bases from J, with 11 bases between. The CDR3 sequence is 15 residues long. Germline V gene sequence: CDR1 LGHDT, CDR2 YNNKEL (reference sequence). CDR3 DNA sequence: TGTGCCAGCAGCCAAGATAGGTCAGATTATCAGCCCCAGCATTTT. Translating it yields CASSQDRSDYQPQHF.